The rows below give T cell receptor beta chains drawn from one sample of a study of control samples from healthy donors and cancer patients. The repertoire was sequenced with immunoSEQ multiplex PCR; TCRdb's copy has only in-frame clones and lacks some. The table lists some 120,000 clones, roughly nine tenths of them singletons, with 7.8% in the top ten. Sequencing was done on a sample of blood. These receptors were collected from a woman aged 18-29 years in good health. Each CDR3 is given with its conserved first and last residue. The order of the fields is J gene, clone size, V gene, D gene, CDR3 protein, CDR3 DNA. D genes are given only for firm matches. The size of a clone is reported for some rows only, either as once, few or many, or as a class for expanded clones.

TRBJ2-2,once,TRBV7-6,TRBD2,CASSLGLAGTGELFF,TGTGCCAGCAGCTTAGGACTAGCGGGAACCGGGGAGCTGTTTTTT
TRBJ1-4,-,TRBV7-2,-,CASSLDQGFSGKLFF,TGTGCCAGCAGCTTAGATCAGGGATTTTCCGGAAAACTGTTTTTT
TRBJ2-3,-,TRBV10-3,-,CAISEAGGTGGRTDTQYF,TGTGCCATCAGTGAGGCCGGGGGGACAGGAGGACGCACAGATACGCAGTATTTT
TRBJ2-3,-,TRBV24-1,-,CATSDLETSFGSTDTQYF,TGTGCCACCAGTGATTTAGAGACTTCGTTTGGGAGCACAGATACGCAGTATTTT
TRBJ1-4,-,TRBV3-1/TRBV3-2,-,CASSQGGFYEKLFF,TGTGCCAGCAGCCAAGGAGGGTTCTATGAAAAACTGTTTTTT
TRBJ1-2,-,TRBV28,-,CASSPNRLAPNYGYTF,TGTGCCAGCAGCCCCAACAGGTTAGCCCCTAACTATGGCTACACCTTC
TRBJ2-7,-,TRBV20-1,-,CSASYQDTYEQYF,TGCAGTGCTAGTTACCAGGATACCTACGAGCAGTACTTC
TRBJ2-7,-,TRBV6-1,-,CASSESLWDVGDYEQYF,TGTGCCAGCAGTGAATCTCTATGGGACGTCGGGGACTACGAGCAGTACTTC
TRBJ2-2,-,TRBV7-3,-,CASSLAGTTGELFF,TGTGCCAGCAGCTTGGCAGGGACAACCGGGGAGCTGTTTTTT
TRBJ2-7,-,TRBV2,TRBD2,CASSLFDNPGGEQYF,TGTGCCAGCAGTCTATTCGACAACCCGGGGGGAGAGCAGTACTTC
TRBJ2-7,-,TRBV28,-,CASSLSELGAYEQYF,TGTGCCAGCAGTTTAAGTGAATTAGGGGCCTACGAGCAGTACTTC
TRBJ2-7,-,TRBV7-8,-,CASSLGPGVGYEQYF,TGTGCCAGCAGCTTAGGCCCAGGGGTGGGCTACGAGCAGTACTTC
TRBJ1-2,-,TRBV13,-,CASSLLGSPEVYTF,TGTGCCAGCAGCTTACTCGGATCCCCGGAGGTCTACACCTTC
TRBJ1-2,-,TRBV19,-,CASSIGGNRDSNYGYTF,TGTGCCAGTAGTATTGGGGGAAACAGGGATTCTAACTATGGCTACACCTTC
TRBJ2-5,-,TRBV5-1,TRBD2,CASSRLGGSGGETQYF,TGCGCCAGCAGCCGGCTGGGCGGGAGTGGCGGAGAGACCCAGTACTTC